This T cell receptor (beta chain) was recorded in a study of cytomegalovirus exposure and HLA in healthy donors. The PCR made use of 60 Vbeta and 13 Jbeta primers. TCRdb keeps only in-frame clones here, not all; method: immunoSEQ multiplex PCR. This table holds roughly 190,000 clones, around 83% found once. Points on this clone: What it recognizes is unknown.

It was healthy bone marrow donors who served as donors. Germline V gene lookup returns CDR1 SGHRS and CDR2 YFSETQ. CDR3 length equals 16 residues. Trimming removed 2 bases from V and 5 bases from J; junction bases left unmatched: 8. Study-wide findings and caveats: Confirmation was obtained in vitro that a few CMV-associated chains are specific for CMV antigens. Cytomegalovirus status, reportedly, was diagnosed with high specificity and sensitivity by the classifier.

This receptor was taken from a woman in her forties or fifties in good health and CMV-seropositive. Sequencing was carried out using PBMCs. The chain uses TRBV5-1 and TRBJ1-1; 11 nucleotides line up with TRBD1. The CDR3 protein is CASSLGGQGVRTEAFF. CDR3 bases: TGCGCCAGCAGCTTAGGGGGACAGGGGGTTCGTACTGAAGCTTTCTTT.